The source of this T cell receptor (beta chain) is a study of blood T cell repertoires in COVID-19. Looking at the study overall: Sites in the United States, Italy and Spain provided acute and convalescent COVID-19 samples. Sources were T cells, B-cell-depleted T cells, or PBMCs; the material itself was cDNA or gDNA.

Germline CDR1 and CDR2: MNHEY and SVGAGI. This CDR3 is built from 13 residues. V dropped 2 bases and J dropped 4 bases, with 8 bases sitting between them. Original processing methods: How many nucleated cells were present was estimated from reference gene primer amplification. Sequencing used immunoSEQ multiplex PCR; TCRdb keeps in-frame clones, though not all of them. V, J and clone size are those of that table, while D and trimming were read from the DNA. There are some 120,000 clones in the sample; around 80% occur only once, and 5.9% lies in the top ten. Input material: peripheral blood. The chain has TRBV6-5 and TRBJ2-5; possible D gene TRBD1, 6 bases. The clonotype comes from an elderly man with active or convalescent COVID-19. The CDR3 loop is CASSYPGAETQYF. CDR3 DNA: TGTGCCAGCAGTTACCCAGGGGCAGAGACCCAGTACTTC.